The entry below gives a single TCR beta chain sequence along with its context. Its cognate antigen is unknown. The source of the sample is a study of chemoradiotherapy in HPV16-positive cancers. Whole-study results and caveats: The functional HPV-specific definition rests on just a couple of HPV16-positive patients. Candidate HPV-specific clones and E7-related TCR motifs grew in tumor during treatment.

Clones were sequenced by immunoSEQ multiplex PCR, and TCRdb holds only the in-frame ones, with some missing. The sample lists about 35,000 clones; over 80% were seen once. This receptor was obtained from a human donor with HPV-associated anogenital cancer. The sample was blood, taken from a patient who underwent chemoradiotherapy.

The CDR3 sequence: CASSFEGSNEKLFF. Written as DNA, the CDR3 is TGTGCCAGCAGCTTTGAAGGATCTAATGAAAAACTGTTTTTT. V gene TRBV5-6 combines with J gene TRBJ1-4; D is undetermined. Germline V gene sequence: CDR1 SGHDT, CDR2 YYEEEE. The CDR3 runs to 14 residues. The V end was cut by 2 bases, the J end by 3 bases, with 8 bases between.